Only a few counts were recorded for the clone carrying this T cell receptor beta chain. V was pared by 7 bases and J by 7 bases, with 7 bases of the junction left unmatched. This CDR3 is built from 13 residues. Germline V lookup: CDR1 SQVTM, CDR2 ANQGSEA. TCRdb ran MiXCR on the 5' RACE reads and lists one entry per CDR3 protein. Among 55,000 to 70,000 distinct CDR3 sequences, over 15% were seen once, and the ten largest hold more than 1.2%. The sample comes from a study of HIV-infected patients and healthy controls. The clonotype was recovered from a human donor in good health. The V call is TRBV29-1, the J call TRBJ2-2; 9 positions match TRBD1. The sequenced material came from CD4+ T cells from blood. CDR3 nucleotide sequence: TGCAGCGCCGGGGGACAGGGAATCGGGGAGCTGTTTTTT. It yields the protein CSAGGQGIGELFF.